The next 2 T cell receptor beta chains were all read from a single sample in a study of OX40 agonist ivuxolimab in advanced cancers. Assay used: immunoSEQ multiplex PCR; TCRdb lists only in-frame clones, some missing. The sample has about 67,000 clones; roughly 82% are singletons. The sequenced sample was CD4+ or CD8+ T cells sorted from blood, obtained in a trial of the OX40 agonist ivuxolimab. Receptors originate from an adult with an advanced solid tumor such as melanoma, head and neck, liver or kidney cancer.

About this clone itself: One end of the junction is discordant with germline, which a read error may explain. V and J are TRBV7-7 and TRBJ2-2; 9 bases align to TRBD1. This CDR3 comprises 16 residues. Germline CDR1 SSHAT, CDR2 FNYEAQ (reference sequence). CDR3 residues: CASSTRTGGGTGELFF. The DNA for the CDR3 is TGTGCTAGCAGCACCCGAACAGGGGGCGGCACCGGGGAGCTGTTTTTT.

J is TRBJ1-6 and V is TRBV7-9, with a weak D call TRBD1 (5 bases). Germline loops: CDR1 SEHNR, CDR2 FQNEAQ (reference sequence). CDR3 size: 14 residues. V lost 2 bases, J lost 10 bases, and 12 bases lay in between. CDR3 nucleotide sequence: TGTGCCAGCAGCTTACAGGGAGTTGGGTCACCCCTCCACTTT. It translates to CASSLQGVGSPLHF. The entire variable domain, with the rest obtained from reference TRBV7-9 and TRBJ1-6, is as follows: DTGVSQNPRHKITKRGQNVTFRCDPISEHNRLYWYRQTLGQGPEFLTYFQNEAQLEKSRLLSDRFSAERPKGSFSTLEIQRTEQGDSAMYLCASSLQGVGSPLHFGNGTRLTVT.